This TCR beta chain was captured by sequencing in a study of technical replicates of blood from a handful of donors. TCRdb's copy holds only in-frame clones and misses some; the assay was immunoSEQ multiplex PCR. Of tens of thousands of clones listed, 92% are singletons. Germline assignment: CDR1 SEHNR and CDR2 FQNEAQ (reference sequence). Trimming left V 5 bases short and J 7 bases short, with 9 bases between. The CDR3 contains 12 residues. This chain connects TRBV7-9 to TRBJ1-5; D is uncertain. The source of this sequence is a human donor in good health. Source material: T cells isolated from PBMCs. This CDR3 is CASSLLSQPQHF. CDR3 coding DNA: TGTGCCAGCAGCCTTTTAAGCCAGCCCCAGCATTTT.